Here is one T cell receptor (beta chain) with its context. V lost 0 bases and J 0 bases, leaving 4 bases between the germline ends. The germline gives CDR1 SGHRS, CDR2 YFSETQ. This CDR3 has 13 amino acids. The data derive from a study of cytomegalovirus exposure and HLA in healthy donors. The PCR contained 60 Vbeta and 13 Jbeta primers. TCRdb's copy holds only in-frame clones and misses some; the assay was immunoSEQ multiplex PCR. The sample includes some 110,000 clones, 75% to 90% of them seen just once. The clonotype originates from a man aged 25 to 40 in good health and CMV-seronegative. The genes are TRBV5-1 and TRBJ2-7; D unclear. The sequenced sample consisted of PBMCs. The CDR3 is CASSLASSYEQYF. The CDR3 DNA reads as TGCGCCAGCAGCTTGGCCAGCTCCTACGAGCAGTACTTC. Variable domain in full (rest from reference TRBV5-1 and TRBJ2-7): KAGVTQTPRYLIKTRGQQVTLSCSPISGHRSVSWYQQTPGQGLQFLFEYFSETQRNKGNFPGRFSGRQFSNSRSEMNVSTLELGDSALYLCASSLASSYEQYFGPGTRLTVT.